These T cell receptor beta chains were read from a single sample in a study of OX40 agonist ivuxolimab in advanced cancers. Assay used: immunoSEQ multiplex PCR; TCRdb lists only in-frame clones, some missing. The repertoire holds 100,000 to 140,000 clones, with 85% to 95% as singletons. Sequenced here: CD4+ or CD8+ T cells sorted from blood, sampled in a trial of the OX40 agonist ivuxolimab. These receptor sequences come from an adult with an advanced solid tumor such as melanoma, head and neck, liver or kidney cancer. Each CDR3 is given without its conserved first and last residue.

CDR3 protein: ASSSFSYEQY
J gene: TRBJ2-7
V gene: TRBV7-9
CDR3 length: 10

CDR3 protein: ASMGQNGHQPQH
J gene: TRBJ1-5
V gene: TRBV27
CDR3 length: 12

CDR3 protein: ASSPLGQTNEKLF
J gene: TRBJ1-4
V gene: TRBV18
CDR3 length: 13

CDR3 protein: AWSVFFPAALNEKLF
J gene: TRBJ1-4
V gene: TRBV30
CDR3 length: 15

CDR3 protein: ASRRGFNQPQH
J gene: TRBJ1-5
V gene: TRBV6-5
CDR3 length: 11

CDR3 protein: ASSEGTSGNNEQF
J gene: TRBJ2-1
V gene: TRBV28
CDR3 length: 13

CDR3 protein: ASSSIHRGSYEQY
J gene: TRBJ2-7
V gene: TRBV14
CDR3 length: 13

CDR3 protein: AWFDRVNQPQH
J gene: TRBJ1-5
V gene: TRBV30
CDR3 length: 11

CDR3 protein: ASSLSSGGTEAF
J gene: TRBJ1-1
V gene: TRBV27
CDR3 length: 12

CDR3 protein: ASSYSGSPDTQY
J gene: TRBJ2-3
V gene: TRBV6-5
CDR3 length: 12

CDR3 protein: ASSPNRGRGNGYT
J gene: TRBJ1-2
V gene: TRBV18
CDR3 length: 13

CDR3 protein: ASSRPGQGTEAF
J gene: TRBJ1-1
V gene: TRBV27
CDR3 length: 12

CDR3 protein: ASSLTSSTEAF
J gene: TRBJ1-1
V gene: TRBV7-8
CDR3 length: 11

CDR3 protein: ASSPRTGLHEQY
J gene: TRBJ2-7
V gene: TRBV27
CDR3 length: 12

CDR3 protein: SVGAGVGSEQY
J gene: TRBJ2-7
V gene: TRBV29-1
CDR3 length: 11

CDR3 protein: ASSPRTGESYNEQF
J gene: TRBJ2-1
V gene: TRBV9
CDR3 length: 14

CDR3 protein: ASSSGATYGYT
J gene: TRBJ1-2
V gene: TRBV27
CDR3 length: 11

CDR3 protein: ASSVDGTDNEQF
J gene: TRBJ2-1
V gene: TRBV6-4
CDR3 length: 12

CDR3 protein: ASSLLRGIGTDTQY
J gene: TRBJ2-3
V gene: TRBV7-6
CDR3 length: 14

CDR3 protein: ASSQGQAETQY
J gene: TRBJ2-5
V gene: TRBV9
CDR3 length: 11

CDR3 protein: ASSHLDNEQF
J gene: TRBJ2-1
V gene: TRBV28
CDR3 length: 10

CDR3 protein: ASSPEGLGRDTQY
J gene: TRBJ2-3
V gene: TRBV7-2
CDR3 length: 13

CDR3 protein: ASSFPGANTEAF
J gene: TRBJ1-1
V gene: TRBV28
CDR3 length: 12

CDR3 protein: ASSVGANVLT
J gene: TRBJ2-6
V gene: TRBV9
CDR3 length: 10

CDR3 protein: ASSHPGYTEAF
J gene: TRBJ1-1
V gene: TRBV4-3
CDR3 length: 11

CDR3 protein: ASSPRQGGYTGELF
J gene: TRBJ2-2
V gene: TRBV11-1
CDR3 length: 14

CDR3 protein: ASSAIPATGYTEAF
J gene: TRBJ1-1
V gene: TRBV9
CDR3 length: 14

CDR3 protein: AWSVLRNTEAF
J gene: TRBJ1-1
V gene: TRBV30
CDR3 length: 11

CDR3 protein: ASSISTSGEQY
J gene: TRBJ2-7
V gene: TRBV19
CDR3 length: 11

CDR3 protein: ASTYSGYNEQF
J gene: TRBJ2-1
V gene: TRBV2
CDR3 length: 11

CDR3 protein: ASTPQGVSPYEQY
J gene: TRBJ2-7
V gene: TRBV11-2
CDR3 length: 13

CDR3 protein: ASSSRLTGAPEAF
J gene: TRBJ1-1
V gene: TRBV5-1
CDR3 length: 13

CDR3 protein: ASSLAGTQSSYNEQF
J gene: TRBJ2-1
V gene: TRBV5-4
CDR3 length: 15

CDR3 protein: AISESIGLGERGGNQPQH
J gene: TRBJ1-5
V gene: TRBV10-3
CDR3 length: 18

CDR3 protein: ASTRPGQGFETQY
J gene: TRBJ2-5
V gene: TRBV2
CDR3 length: 13